This T cell receptor (beta chain) originates from a study of shared clonotypes between healthy human individuals. Study context: For every donor, three CD4 naive, three CD4 memory, two CD8 naive and one CD8 memory plates were used.

This clone was seen only a few times. Its antigen is not known. Positively selected for CCR7, the CD45RO-negative cells used as naive CD8 cells excluded terminally differentiated effector memory CD45RA+ cells. The healthy adult donors were HIV-negative and reported no recent acute infections or vaccinations. The data were produced by immunoSEQ multiplex PCR, yet TCRdb's version contains in-frame clones alone and is incomplete. This table has about 1,900,000 clones, approximately 94% appearing once. Study-wide points: Clonotype sharing among donors, it was expected, would be affected by sequencing depth.

The sample taken for sequencing was naive CD8+ T cells sorted from blood. The sequence was collected from a man younger than 35 in good health.

The CDR3 nucleotides read TGTGCCAGCAGCTCCTACACCTTC. Translating it yields CASSSYTF. This rearrangement joins TRBV7-9 to TRBJ1-2; D not resolved. Per the germline V gene, CDR1 is SEHNR and CDR2 is FQNEAQ (reference sequence). This CDR3 is built from 8 residues. Between the trimmed V and J ends, which lost 4 bases and 10 bases, there was a span of 1 base.